The T cell receptor (beta chain) described here comes from a study of technical replicates of blood from several donors. Profiling relied on immunoSEQ multiplex PCR, and the TCRdb table lists in-frame clones only, not all of them. Of 15,000 to 20,000 clones in the sample, just under 90% were seen once. The sample taken for sequencing was PBMCs. The sequence was obtained from a human donor in good health.

DNA of the CDR3: TGTGCCAGCAGCTTGGAGGGCGGGAGGGCCAAAAACATTCAGTACTTC. Translated, it gives CASSLEGGRAKNIQYF. The chain combines TRBV5-4 with TRBJ2-4; 8 positions agree with TRBD2. Germline lookup yields CDR1 SGHNT and CDR2 YYREEE (reference sequence). This CDR3 has 16 amino acids. With 0 bases clipped from V and 1 base from J, the junction kept 3 bases outside the gene matches.